This T cell receptor beta chain was sequenced during a study of CD8+CD57+ T cells in acquired aplastic anemia. Trimming removed 7 bases from V and 0 bases from J, with 15 bases in between. Germline V lookup: CDR1 SNHLY, CDR2 FYNNEI. There are 15 residues in the CDR3. Patients who underwent sequencing had shown CD8+CD57+ cell expansion by flow cytometry. As a group, the patients uniformly had severe acquired aplastic anemia. For this clonotype: Its specificity is unknown.

Study-wide results and limits: Statistical testing detected no significant gap in CD8+ Simpson's diversity between patients and controls.

Genomic DNA, serving as template, underwent TCR beta VDJ and CDR3 profiling. One entry per CDR3 protein results from TCRdb running MiXCR on the reads. This table has about 160,000 distinct CDR3 sequences, 60% to 80% appearing once. Specimen: sorted CD4+, CD8+, or CD8+CD57+ T cells (not recorded which) from PBMCs. The source is a human donor with aplastic anemia. This chain connects TRBV2 to TRBJ2-5; the D gene could be TRBD1 or TRBD2 (6 bases each). CDR3 in amino acids: CASKREGGYQETQYF. The CDR3 DNA sequence: TGTGCCAGCAAGAGGGAAGGGGGGTACCAAGAGACCCAGTACTTC.